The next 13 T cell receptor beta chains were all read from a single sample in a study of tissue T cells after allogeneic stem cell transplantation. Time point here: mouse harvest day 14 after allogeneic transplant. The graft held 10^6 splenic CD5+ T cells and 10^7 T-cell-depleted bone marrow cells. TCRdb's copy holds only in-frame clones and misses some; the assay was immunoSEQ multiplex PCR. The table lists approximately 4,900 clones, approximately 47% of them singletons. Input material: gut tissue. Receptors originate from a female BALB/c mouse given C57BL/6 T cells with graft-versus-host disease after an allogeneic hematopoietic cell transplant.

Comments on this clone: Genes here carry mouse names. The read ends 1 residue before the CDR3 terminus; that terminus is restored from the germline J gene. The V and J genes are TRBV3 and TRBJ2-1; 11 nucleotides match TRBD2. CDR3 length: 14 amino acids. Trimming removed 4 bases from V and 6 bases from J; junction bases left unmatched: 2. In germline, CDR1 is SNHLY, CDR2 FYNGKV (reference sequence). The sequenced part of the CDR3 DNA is TGTGCCAGCAGCTCGACTGGGGGGGTTGCTGAGCAGTTC. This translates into CASSSTGGVAEQF. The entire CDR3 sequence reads CASSSTGGVAEQFF.

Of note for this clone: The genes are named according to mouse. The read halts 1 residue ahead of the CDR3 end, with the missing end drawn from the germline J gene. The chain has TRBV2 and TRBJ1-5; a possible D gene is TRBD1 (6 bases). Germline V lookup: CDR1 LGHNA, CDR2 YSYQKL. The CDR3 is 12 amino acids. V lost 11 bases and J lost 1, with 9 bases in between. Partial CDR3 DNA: TGTGCCCAGGGGCAAAACAACCAGGCTCCGCTT. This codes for CAQGQNNQAPL. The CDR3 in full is CAQGQNNQAPLF.

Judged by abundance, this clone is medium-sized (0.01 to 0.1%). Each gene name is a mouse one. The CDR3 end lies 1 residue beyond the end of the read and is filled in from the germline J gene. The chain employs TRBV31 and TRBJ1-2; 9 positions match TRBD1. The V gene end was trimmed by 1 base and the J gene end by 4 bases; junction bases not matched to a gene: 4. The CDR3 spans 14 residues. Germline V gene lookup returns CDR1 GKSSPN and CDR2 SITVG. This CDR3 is CAWSRQGVASDYTF. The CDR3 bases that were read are TGTGCCTGGAGTCGACAGGGGGTAGCCTCCGACTACACC.

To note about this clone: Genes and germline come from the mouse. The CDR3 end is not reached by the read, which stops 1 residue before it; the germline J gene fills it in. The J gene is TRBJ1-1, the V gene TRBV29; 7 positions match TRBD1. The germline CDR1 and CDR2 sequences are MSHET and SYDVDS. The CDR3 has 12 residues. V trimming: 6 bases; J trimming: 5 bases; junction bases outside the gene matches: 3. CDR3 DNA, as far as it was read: TGTGCTAGCAGCAGGGACAGAACAGAAGTCTTC. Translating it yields CASSRDRTEVF. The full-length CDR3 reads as CASSRDRTEVFF.

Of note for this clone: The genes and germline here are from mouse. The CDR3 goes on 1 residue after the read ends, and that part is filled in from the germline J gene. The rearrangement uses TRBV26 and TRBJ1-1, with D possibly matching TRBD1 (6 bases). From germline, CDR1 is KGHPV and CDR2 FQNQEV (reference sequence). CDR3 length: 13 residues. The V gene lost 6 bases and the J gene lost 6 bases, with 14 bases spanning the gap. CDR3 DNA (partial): TGTGCCAGCAGACTTGGGGGGGCGGCAGAAGTCTTC. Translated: CASRLGGAAEVF. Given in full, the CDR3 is CASRLGGAAEVFF.

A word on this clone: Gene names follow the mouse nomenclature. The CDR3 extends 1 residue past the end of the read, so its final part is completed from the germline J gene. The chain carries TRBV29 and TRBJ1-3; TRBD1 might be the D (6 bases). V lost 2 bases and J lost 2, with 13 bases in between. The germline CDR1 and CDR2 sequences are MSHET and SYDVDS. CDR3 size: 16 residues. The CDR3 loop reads CASSLPRGRAGNTLYF. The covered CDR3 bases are TGTGCTAGCAGTTTACCCCGGGGGCGAGCTGGAAATACGCTCTAT.

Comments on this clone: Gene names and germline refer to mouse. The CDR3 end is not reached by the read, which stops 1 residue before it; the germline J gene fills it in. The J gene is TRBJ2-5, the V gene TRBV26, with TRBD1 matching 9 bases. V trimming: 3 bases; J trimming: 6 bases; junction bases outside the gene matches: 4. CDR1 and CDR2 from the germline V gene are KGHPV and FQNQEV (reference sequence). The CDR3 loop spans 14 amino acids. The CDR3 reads CASSLGTGRDTQYF. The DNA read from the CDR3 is TGTGCCAGCAGTCTCGGGACAGGGAGGGACACCCAGTAC. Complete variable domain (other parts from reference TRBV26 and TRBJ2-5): NSKVIQTPRYLVKGQGQKAKMRCIPEKGHPVVFWYQQNKNNEFKFLINFQNQEVLQQIDMTEKRFSAECPSNSPCSLEIQSSEAGDSALYLCASSLGTGRDTQYFGPGTRLLVL.

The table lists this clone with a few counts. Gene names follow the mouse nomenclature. The CDR3 loop is CASSGSWGGAPITLYF. CDR3 DNA, as far as it was read: TGTGCCAGCAGTGGCTCCTGGGGGGGCGCTCCGATCACCTTGTAC. The chain is built from TRBV13-1 and TRBJ2-4, with 10 bases lining up with TRBD2. The read ends 1 residue shy of where the CDR3 ends; the end is completed using the germline J gene. Germline CDR1 NSHNY, CDR2 SYGAGN. This CDR3 comprises 16 residues. With 3 bases clipped from V and 8 bases from J, the junction kept 12 bases outside the gene matches.

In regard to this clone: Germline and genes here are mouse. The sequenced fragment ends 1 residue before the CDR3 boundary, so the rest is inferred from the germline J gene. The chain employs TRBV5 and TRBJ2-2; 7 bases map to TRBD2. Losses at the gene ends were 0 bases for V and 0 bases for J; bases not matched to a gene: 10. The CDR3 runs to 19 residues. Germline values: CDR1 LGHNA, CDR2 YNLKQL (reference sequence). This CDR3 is CASSQESPLGGPNTGQLYF. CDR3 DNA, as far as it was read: TGTGCCAGCAGCCAAGAAAGCCCTTTGGGGGGACCAAACACCGGGCAGCTCTAC.

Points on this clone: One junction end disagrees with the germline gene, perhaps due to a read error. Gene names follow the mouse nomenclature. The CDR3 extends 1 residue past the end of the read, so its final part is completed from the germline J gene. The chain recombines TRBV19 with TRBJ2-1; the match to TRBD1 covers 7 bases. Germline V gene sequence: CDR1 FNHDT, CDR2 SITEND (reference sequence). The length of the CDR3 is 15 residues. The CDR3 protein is CASSTRDSAYAQQFF. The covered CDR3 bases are TGTGCCAGCAGTACTCGGGACAGCGCCTATGCTCAGCAGTTC.

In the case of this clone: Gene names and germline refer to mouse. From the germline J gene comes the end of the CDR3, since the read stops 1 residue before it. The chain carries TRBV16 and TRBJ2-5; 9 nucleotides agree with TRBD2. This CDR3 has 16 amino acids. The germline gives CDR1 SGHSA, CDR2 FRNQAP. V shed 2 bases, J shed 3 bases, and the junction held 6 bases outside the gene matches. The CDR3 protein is CASSLKLGGWQDTQYF. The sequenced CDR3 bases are TGTGCAAGCAGCTTAAAACTGGGGGGATGGCAAGACACCCAGTAC.

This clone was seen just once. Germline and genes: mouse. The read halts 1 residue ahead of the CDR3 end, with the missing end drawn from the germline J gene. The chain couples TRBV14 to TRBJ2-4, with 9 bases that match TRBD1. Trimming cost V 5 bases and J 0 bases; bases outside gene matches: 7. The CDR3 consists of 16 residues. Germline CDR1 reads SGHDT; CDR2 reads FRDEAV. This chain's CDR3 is CASSQIQGASQNTLYF. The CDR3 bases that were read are TGTGCCAGCAGCCAAATACAGGGGGCTAGTCAAAACACCTTGTAC. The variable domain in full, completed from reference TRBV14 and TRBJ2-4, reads EAGVTQSPRYAVLQEGQAVSFWCDPISGHDTLYWYQQPRDQGPQLLVYFRDEAVIDNSQLPSDRFSAVRPKGTNSTLKIQSAKQGDTATYLCASSQIQGASQNTLYFGAGTRLSVL.

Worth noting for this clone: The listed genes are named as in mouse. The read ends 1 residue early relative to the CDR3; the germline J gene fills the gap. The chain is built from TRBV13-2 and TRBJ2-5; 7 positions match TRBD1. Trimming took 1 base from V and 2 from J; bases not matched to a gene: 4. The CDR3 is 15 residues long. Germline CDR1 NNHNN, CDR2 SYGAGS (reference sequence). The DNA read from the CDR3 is TGTGCCAGCGGTGATCCCCGGGACAGCCAAGACACCCAGTAC. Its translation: CASGDPRDSQDTQY. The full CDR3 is CASGDPRDSQDTQYF.